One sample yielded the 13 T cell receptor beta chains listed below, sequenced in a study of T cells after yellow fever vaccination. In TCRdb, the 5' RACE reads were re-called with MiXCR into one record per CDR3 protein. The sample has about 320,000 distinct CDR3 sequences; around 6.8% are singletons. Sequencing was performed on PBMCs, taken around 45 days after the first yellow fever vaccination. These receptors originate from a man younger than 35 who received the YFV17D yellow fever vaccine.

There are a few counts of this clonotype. The DNA for the CDR3 is TGTGCCAGCAGCCGCCGGGGGGAAGTCACCGGGGAGCTGTTTTTT. As protein: CASSRRGEVTGELFF. V usage is TRBV11-3 and J usage is TRBJ2-2; 7 bases fit TRBD2. V trimming: 5 bases; J trimming: 4 bases; junction bases outside the gene matches: 7. CDR3 length: 15 residues. Germline V gene data show CDR1 as SGHNT and CDR2 as YENEEA.

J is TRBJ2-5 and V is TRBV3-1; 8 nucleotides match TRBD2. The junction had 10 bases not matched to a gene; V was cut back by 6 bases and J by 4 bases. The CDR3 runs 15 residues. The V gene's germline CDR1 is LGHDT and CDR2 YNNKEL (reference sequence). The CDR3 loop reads CASSGAGGLGETQYF. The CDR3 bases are TGTGCCAGCAGTGGGGCGGGAGGACTCGGAGAGACCCAGTACTTC.

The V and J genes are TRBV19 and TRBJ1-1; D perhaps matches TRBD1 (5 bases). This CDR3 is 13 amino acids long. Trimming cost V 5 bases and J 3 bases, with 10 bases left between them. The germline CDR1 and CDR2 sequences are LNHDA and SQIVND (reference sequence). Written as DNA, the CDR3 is TGTGCCAGTAGTTTGTGGGGGGACACTGAAGCTTTCTTT. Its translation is CASSLWGDTEAFF.

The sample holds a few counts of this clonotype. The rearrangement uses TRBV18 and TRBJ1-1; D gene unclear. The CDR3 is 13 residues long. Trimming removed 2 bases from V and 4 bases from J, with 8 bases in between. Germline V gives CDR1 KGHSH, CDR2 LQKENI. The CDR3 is CASSPNPGTEAFF. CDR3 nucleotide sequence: TGTGCCAGCTCACCAAATCCCGGCACTGAAGCTTTCTTT.

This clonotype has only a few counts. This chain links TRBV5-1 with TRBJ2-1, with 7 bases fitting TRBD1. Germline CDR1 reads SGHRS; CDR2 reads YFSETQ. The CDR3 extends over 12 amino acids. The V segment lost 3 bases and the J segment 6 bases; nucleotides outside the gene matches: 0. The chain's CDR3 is CASSWDSNEQFF. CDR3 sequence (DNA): TGCGCCAGCAGCTGGGACAGCAATGAGCAGTTCTTC.

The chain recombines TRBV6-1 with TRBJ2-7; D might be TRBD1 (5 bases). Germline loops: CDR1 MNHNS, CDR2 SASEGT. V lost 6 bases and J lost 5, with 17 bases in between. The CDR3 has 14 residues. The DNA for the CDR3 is TGTGCCAGCAGAGGGGCCAGGGTTATCCACGAGCAGTACTTC. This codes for CASRGARVIHEQYF.

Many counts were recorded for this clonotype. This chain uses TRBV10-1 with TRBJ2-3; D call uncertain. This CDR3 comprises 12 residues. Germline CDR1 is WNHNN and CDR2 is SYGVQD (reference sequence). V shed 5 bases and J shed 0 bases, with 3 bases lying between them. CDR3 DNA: TGCGCCAGCAGTAAAAGCACAGATACGCAGTATTTT. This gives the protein CASSKSTDTQYF.

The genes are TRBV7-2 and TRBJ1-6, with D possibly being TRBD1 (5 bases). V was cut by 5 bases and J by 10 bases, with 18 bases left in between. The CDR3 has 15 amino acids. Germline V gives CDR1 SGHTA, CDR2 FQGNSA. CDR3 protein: CASSEPPGWGSPLHF. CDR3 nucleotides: TGTGCCAGCAGCGAACCCCCAGGGTGGGGGTCACCCCTCCACTTT. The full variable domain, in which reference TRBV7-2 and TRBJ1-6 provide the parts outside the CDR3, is GAGVSQSPSNKVTEKGKDVELRCDPISGHTALYWYRQSLGQGLEFLIYFQGNSAPDKSGLPSDRFSAERTGGSVSTLTIQRTQQEDSAVYLCASSEPPGWGSPLHFGNGTRLTVT.

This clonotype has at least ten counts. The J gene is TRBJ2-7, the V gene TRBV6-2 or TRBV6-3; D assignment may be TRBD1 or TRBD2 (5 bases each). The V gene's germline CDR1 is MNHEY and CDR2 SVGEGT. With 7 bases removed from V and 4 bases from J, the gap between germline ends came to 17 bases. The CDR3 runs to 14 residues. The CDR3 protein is CASKVFPGPYEQYF. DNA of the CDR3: TGTGCCAGCAAAGTTTTTCCGGGACCATACGAGCAGTACTTC.

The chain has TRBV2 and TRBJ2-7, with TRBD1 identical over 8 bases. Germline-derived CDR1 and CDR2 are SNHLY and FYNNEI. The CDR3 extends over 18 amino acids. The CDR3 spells CTCCLQNPDRAHPYEQYF. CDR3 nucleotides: TGTACCTGCTGTTTACAAAACCCGGACAGGGCCCACCCCTACGAGCAGTACTTC.

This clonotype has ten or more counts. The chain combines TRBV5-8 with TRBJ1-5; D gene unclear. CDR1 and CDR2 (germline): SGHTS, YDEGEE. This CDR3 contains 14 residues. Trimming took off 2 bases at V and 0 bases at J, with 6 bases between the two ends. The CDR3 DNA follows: TGTGCCAGCAGCTTTCTGTATAGCAATCAGCCCCAGCATTTT. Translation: CASSFLYSNQPQHF.

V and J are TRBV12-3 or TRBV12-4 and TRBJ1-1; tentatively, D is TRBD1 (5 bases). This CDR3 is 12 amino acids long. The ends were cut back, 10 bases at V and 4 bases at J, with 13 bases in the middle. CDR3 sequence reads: CATGRGGTEAFF. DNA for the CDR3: TGTGCCACTGGACGGGGGGGCACTGAAGCTTTCTTT.

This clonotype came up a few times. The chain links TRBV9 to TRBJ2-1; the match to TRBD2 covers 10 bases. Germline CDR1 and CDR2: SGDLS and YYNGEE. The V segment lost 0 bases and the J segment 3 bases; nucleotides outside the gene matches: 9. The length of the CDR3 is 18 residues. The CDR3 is CASSVGLAGVGFYNEQFF. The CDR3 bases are TGTGCCAGCAGCGTAGGGCTAGCGGGGGTGGGGTTCTACAATGAGCAGTTCTTC.